This entry describes one T cell receptor (beta chain). Repertoires were generated with immunoSEQ multiplex PCR, while TCRdb's copy carries only in-frame clones and drops some. The table has fewer than 80,000 clones, 75% to 80% seen once; the top ten hold 1.6%. V lost 3 bases to trimming and J lost 6 bases, with 14 bases between them. The CDR3 totals 15 residues. Germline V lookup: CDR1 SGHVS, CDR2 FQNEAQ. This sample was included in a study of OX40 agonist ivuxolimab in advanced cancers. Study as a whole: Prior checkpoint blockade (anti-PD-1, anti-PD-L1 or anti-CTLA-4) was permitted; 40% had it.

The sequencing here drew on CD4+ or CD8+ T cells sorted from blood, taken in a trial of the OX40 agonist ivuxolimab. The source is an adult with an advanced solid tumor such as melanoma, head and neck, liver or kidney cancer. V and J are TRBV7-8 and TRBJ2-2; tentatively, D is TRBD1 (6 bases). The CDR3 is CASSFGQSKPGELFF. Written as DNA, the CDR3 is TGTGCCAGCAGCTTCGGACAGTCCAAACCCGGGGAGCTGTTTTTT.